This T cell receptor beta chain came from a study of low-dose radiotherapy and immunotherapy resistance in tumors. This sample's time point: before trial treatment. V lost 4 bases to trimming and J lost 3 bases, with 10 bases between them. The CDR3 extends over 13 amino acids. In germline, CDR1 is SGHRS, CDR2 YFSETQ. TRAV- and TRBV-specific primers primed first-strand cDNA, covering alpha and beta chains. The authors ran 15 to 25 PCR cycles to amplify TCRs with a constant-region primer and V-primer adapter. TCRdb ran MiXCR on the reads and lists one entry per CDR3 protein. The sample yields 75,000 to 95,000 distinct CDR3 sequences, under 9.5% seen once.

The rearrangement links TRBV5-1 to TRBJ1-1; no reliable D call. The input for sequencing was PBMCs, taken before treatment. This receptor was obtained from a male donor with prostate cancer. The DNA of the CDR3 is TGCGCCAGCAGCCCCGACCTATACACTGAAGCTTTCTTT. It translates to CASSPDLYTEAFF.